The T cell receptor beta chain under discussion was sequenced for a study of technical replicates of blood from a handful of donors. The method was immunoSEQ multiplex PCR; TCRdb's version includes in-frame clones alone and lacks a portion of them. The repertoire holds 80,000 to 90,000 clones, roughly 94% seen once, with approximately 0.25% in the top ten. Germline-derived CDR1 and CDR2 are SGDLS and YYNGEE. Between the trimmed V and J ends, which lost 4 bases and 2 bases, there was a span of 11 bases. This CDR3 contains 14 residues. V is TRBV9 and J is TRBJ2-3, with D uncertain. The sequence was obtained from a human donor in good health. Material for sequencing was T cells isolated from PBMCs. CDR3 bases: TGTGCCAGCAGCCTACCTACCACCACAGATACGCAGTATTTT. It translates to CASSLPTTTDTQYF.